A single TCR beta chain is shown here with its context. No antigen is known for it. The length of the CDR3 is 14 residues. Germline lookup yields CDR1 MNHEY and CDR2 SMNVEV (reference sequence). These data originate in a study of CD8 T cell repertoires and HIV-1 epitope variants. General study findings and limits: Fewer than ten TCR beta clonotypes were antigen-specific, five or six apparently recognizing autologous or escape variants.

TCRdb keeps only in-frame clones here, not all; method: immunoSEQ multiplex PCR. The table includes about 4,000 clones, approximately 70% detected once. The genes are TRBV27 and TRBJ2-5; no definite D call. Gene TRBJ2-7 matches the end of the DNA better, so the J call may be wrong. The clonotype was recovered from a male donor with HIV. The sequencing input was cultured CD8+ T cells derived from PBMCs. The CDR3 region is CASSLSRVAYEQYF. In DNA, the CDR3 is TGTGCCAGCAGTTTATCAAGGGTGGCCTACGAGCAGTACTTC.